This is a list of T cell receptor beta chains from one sample in a study of T cells in Graves' hyperthyroidism and ophthalmopathy. Each CDR3 protein is one row after TCRdb ran MiXCR on the multiplex PCR reads. The table shows hundreds of thousands of distinct CDR3 sequences, with under 15% occurring only once. The sequenced sample consisted of blood. Receptors originate from a woman aged 40 to 50 with Graves' ophthalmopathy. Both conserved end residues are trimmed from each CDR3.

CDR3 protein	J gene	V gene
ASSLAGGPTEAF	TRBJ1-1	TRBV5-1
ASTARAGGNTIY	TRBJ1-3	TRBV5-1
ASSSSGTGSNSQETQY	TRBJ2-5	TRBV11-1
ASSQASGQDGELF	TRBJ2-2	TRBV4-3
ASTPGYNTGELF	TRBJ2-2	TRBV5-1
ASSFVDSTGELF	TRBJ2-2	TRBV11-3
ASSTTGLSGNTIY	TRBJ1-3	TRBV5-1
SARLGRGAF	TRBJ1-1	TRBV20-1
SAREGRASGRWQTQY	TRBJ2-5	TRBV20-1
ASSNLLAGGYNEQF	TRBJ2-1	TRBV11-1
ASSQDGRSYEQY	TRBJ2-7	TRBV3-1
STPAATYEQY	TRBJ2-7	TRBV20-1
ASSEYRRLAGNEQY	TRBJ2-7	TRBV25-1
ASSQDRSGISGNTIY	TRBJ1-3	TRBV4-2
ASRGVLEETQY	TRBJ2-5	TRBV27
ASSLVLSPGVTEAF	TRBJ1-1	TRBV4-1
AISESRQGTYEQY	TRBJ2-7	TRBV10-3
AWSGESGEQY	TRBJ2-7	TRBV30
ASSFQQGEYGYT	TRBJ1-2	TRBV5-1
ASSPFGDLTGNQPQH	TRBJ1-5	TRBV27
AWSLAGVGYEQY	TRBJ2-7	TRBV30
ASSRRSGGGETQY	TRBJ2-5	TRBV27
ASSFFTSGTHEQY	TRBJ2-7	TRBV12-3/TRBV12-4
ASSYSLTGNEQY	TRBJ2-7	TRBV6-5
ATSDLGGGAGELY	TRBJ2-7	TRBV24-1
ASEEGSRTGELF	TRBJ2-2	TRBV10-2
ASSPQDRGGRETQY	TRBJ2-5	TRBV12-3/TRBV12-4
SVEGRFTEAF	TRBJ1-1	TRBV29-1
ASSSIGIAKNIQY	TRBJ2-4	TRBV28
SARLPLVRSHQETQY	TRBJ2-5	TRBV20-1
ASSSDGLGTQY	TRBJ2-5	TRBV6-2/TRBV6-3
ASSYAEDSPLH	TRBJ1-6	TRBV6-2/TRBV6-3
ASSYHTGYEQY	TRBJ2-7	TRBV7-8
ASSGTGMGYT	TRBJ1-2	TRBV25-1
AWSAVAGAWGYT	TRBJ1-2	TRBV30
SARTPGQAIYGYT	TRBJ1-2	TRBV20-1
AIQTTVLLNYGYT	TRBJ1-2	TRBV28
STLGGDYGYT	TRBJ1-2	TRBV29-1
ASSQEGQWGNEQF	TRBJ2-1	TRBV4-2
SAIRVGEQY	TRBJ2-7	TRBV20-1
ASSLDTSPSSYEQY	TRBJ2-7	TRBV28
SARGPPGGIGLETQY	TRBJ2-5	TRBV20-1
ATHDRASGAYEQY	TRBJ2-7	TRBV10-3
ASSEGLAALQGTQY	TRBJ2-5	TRBV6-1
ASSLPFRAEETQY	TRBJ2-5	TRBV6-2/TRBV6-3
AASQTNTGELF	TRBJ2-2	TRBV24-1
ASSQVSGIETQY	TRBJ2-5	TRBV4-1
ASARGFSYEQY	TRBJ2-7	TRBV28
AANEGAEY	TRBJ2-7	TRBV2